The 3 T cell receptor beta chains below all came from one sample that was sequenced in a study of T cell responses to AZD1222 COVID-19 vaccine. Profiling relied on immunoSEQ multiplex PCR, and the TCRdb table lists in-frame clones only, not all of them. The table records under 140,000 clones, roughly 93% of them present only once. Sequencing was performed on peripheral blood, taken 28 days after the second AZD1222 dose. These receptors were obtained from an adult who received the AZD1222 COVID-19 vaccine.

The CDR3 sequence is CARRFNVCGYNYGYTF. CDR3 bases: TGTGCCAGGAGGTTTAACGTTTGTGGTTATAACTATGGCTACACCTTC. The chain couples TRBV27 to TRBJ1-2; no definite D call. V dropped 9 bases and J dropped 1 base, with 21 bases sitting between them. The CDR3 runs 16 residues. From germline, CDR1 is MNHEY and CDR2 SMNVEV (reference sequence).

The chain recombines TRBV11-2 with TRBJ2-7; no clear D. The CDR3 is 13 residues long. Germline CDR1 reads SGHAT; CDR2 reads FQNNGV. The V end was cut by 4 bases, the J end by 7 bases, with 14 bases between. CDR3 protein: CASSSSREGEQYF. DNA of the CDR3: TGTGCCAGCAGCTCCTCTAGGGAAGGAGAGCAGTACTTC.

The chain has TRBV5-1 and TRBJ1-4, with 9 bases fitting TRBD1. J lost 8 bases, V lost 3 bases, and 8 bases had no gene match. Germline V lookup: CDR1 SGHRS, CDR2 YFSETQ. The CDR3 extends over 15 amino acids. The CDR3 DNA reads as TGCGCCAGCAGCTCCCGGACAGGGGAGGGCGAAAAACTGTTTTTT. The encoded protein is CASSSRTGEGEKLFF.